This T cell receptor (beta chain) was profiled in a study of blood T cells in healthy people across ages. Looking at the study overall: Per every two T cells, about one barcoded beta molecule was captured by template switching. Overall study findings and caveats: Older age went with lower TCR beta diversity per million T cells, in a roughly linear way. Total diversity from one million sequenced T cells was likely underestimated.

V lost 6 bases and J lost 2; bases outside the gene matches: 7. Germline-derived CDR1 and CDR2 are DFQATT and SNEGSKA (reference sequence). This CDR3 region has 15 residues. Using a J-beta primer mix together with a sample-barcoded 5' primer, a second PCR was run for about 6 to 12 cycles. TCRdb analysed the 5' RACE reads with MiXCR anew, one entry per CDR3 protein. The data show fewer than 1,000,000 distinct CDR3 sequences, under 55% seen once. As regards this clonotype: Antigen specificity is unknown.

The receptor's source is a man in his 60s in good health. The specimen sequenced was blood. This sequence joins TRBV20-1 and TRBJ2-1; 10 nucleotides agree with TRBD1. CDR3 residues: CSAAEGQGTYNEQFF. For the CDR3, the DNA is TGCAGTGCAGCAGAGGGACAGGGGACCTACAATGAGCAGTTCTTC.